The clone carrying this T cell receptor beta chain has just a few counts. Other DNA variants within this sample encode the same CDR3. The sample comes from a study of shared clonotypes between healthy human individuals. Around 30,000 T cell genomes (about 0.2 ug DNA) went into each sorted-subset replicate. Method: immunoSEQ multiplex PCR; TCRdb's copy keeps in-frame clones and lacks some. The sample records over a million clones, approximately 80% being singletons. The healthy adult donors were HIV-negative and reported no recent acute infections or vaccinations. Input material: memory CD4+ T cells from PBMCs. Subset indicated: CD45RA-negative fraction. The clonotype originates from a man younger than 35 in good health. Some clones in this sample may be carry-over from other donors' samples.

The CDR3 sequence: CASSRGQPQHF. CDR3 nucleotides: TGTGCCAGCAGTCGAGGTCAGCCCCAGCATTTT. The chain joins TRBV28 to TRBJ1-5; no reliable D call. The CDR3 has 11 residues. V was pared by 5 bases and J by 6 bases, with 5 bases between. CDR1 and CDR2 (germline): MDHEN, SYDVKM.